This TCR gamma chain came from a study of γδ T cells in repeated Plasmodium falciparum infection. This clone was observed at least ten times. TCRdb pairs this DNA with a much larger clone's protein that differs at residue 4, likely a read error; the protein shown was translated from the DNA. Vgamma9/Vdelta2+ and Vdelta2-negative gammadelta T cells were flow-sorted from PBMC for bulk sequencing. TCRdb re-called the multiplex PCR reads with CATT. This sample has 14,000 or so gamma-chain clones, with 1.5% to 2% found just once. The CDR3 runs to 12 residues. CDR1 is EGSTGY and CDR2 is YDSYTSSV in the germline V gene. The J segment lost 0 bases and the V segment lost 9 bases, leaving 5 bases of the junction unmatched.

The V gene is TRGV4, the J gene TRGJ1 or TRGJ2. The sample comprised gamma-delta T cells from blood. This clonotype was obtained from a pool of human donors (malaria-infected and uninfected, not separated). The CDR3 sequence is CATRPNYYKKLF. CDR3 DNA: TGTGCCACCAGGCCGAATTATTATAAGAAACTCTTT.